This T cell receptor (beta chain) came from a study of shared clonotypes between healthy human individuals. Replicate PCRs run on sorted subsets employed 200 ng DNA, 30,000 to 35,000 T cell genomes. The table came from immunoSEQ multiplex PCR; TCRdb's copy has only in-frame clones and leaves some out. The sample yields some 700,000 clones, 90% seen once. Germline assignment: CDR1 MNHEY and CDR2 SMNVEV (reference sequence). The V gene lost 2 bases and the J gene lost 8 bases, with 6 bases spanning the gap. The CDR3 runs to 12 residues. The gene calls are TRBV27 and TRBJ2-2; no reliable D call. The receptor was isolated from a young man in good health. Some clones in this sample may be carry-over from other donors' samples. Source material: memory CD8+ T cells from PBMCs. As to subset: CD45RO+ cells pooled with CCR7-negative TemRA cells. In nucleotides, the CDR3 is TGTGCCAGCAGTTTAGTGAGGGGGGAGCTGTTTTTT. As protein: CASSLVRGELFF.